The subject of this entry is one TCR beta chain. This sample is drawn from a study of blood T cell repertoires in COVID-19. There are 13 residues in the CDR3. Germline lookup yields CDR1 MNHEY and CDR2 SVGAGI. V gave up 6 bases and J gave up 7 bases; unmatched junction bases: 8. The data were produced by immunoSEQ multiplex PCR, yet TCRdb's version contains in-frame clones alone and is incomplete. This sample has tens of thousands of clones, with around four fifths found just once. Sequences were obtained from peripheral blood. The chain has TRBV6-5 and TRBJ1-1; 7 nucleotides align to TRBD1. This clonotype was obtained from an elderly man with acute or convalescent COVID-19. This CDR3 is CASSARQGFEAFF. The DNA for the CDR3 is TGTGCCAGCAGCGCCCGACAGGGTTTTGAAGCTTTCTTT.